These T cell receptor beta chains were read from a single sample in a study of CD8+CD57+ T cells in acquired aplastic anemia. TCRdb used MiXCR to reprocess the reads, holding one entry per CDR3 protein. The sample includes about 120,000 distinct CDR3 sequences, 45% to 60% of them seen just once. The sample consisted of sorted CD4+, CD8+, or CD8+CD57+ T cells (not recorded which) from PBMCs. These receptors were obtained from a human donor with aplastic anemia. Each CDR3 is given with its conserved first and last residue. The order of the fields is CDR3 DNA, CDR3 protein, clone size, D gene, J gene, CDR3 length, V gene. The D gene is left open where the match is weak. The size of a clone is reported for some rows only, either as once, few or many, or as a class for expanded clones.

cdr3_nt: TGTGCCAGCAGTTTCTCTATGCTGGGGGCTGGCTACACCTTC
cdr3_aa: CASSFSMLGAGYTF
clone_size: .
d_call: .
j_call: TRBJ1-2
cdr3_length: 14
v_call: TRBV2

cdr3_nt: TGTGCCACCAGCAGAGGGACGGTTAATGAAAAACTGGTTTTT
cdr3_aa: CATSRGTVNEKLVF
clone_size: .
d_call: .
j_call: TRBJ1-4
cdr3_length: 14
v_call: TRBV15

cdr3_nt: TGTGCCAGCAGCTCCCGGACTAGCGGGAGTGGCGGGGAGCTGTTTTTT
cdr3_aa: CASSSRTSGSGGELFF
clone_size: .
d_call: TRBD2
j_call: TRBJ2-2
cdr3_length: 16
v_call: TRBV11-1

cdr3_nt: TGTGCCAGCAGCTTAGATCCGGGATCACCCCTCCACTTT
cdr3_aa: CASSLDPGSPLHF
clone_size: .
d_call: .
j_call: TRBJ1-6
cdr3_length: 13
v_call: TRBV2

cdr3_nt: TGTGCCAGCAGCTTATTTCCGGGCAGGGGTGAGCAGTTCTTC
cdr3_aa: CASSLFPGRGEQFF
clone_size: once
d_call: .
j_call: TRBJ2-1
cdr3_length: 14
v_call: TRBV11-1

cdr3_nt: TGTGCCAGTAGTATGTACGGCGGGAACACTGAAGCTTTCTTT
cdr3_aa: CASSMYGGNTEAFF
clone_size: .
d_call: .
j_call: TRBJ1-1
cdr3_length: 14
v_call: TRBV19

cdr3_nt: TGTGCCAGCAGCCCCGTGGGGGGCGGTCAGCCCCAGCATTTT
cdr3_aa: CASSPVGGGQPQHF
clone_size: .
d_call: .
j_call: TRBJ1-5
cdr3_length: 14
v_call: TRBV2

cdr3_nt: TGTGCCAGCAGCCTCTATGGAAACACCATATATTTT
cdr3_aa: CASSLYGNTIYF
clone_size: .
d_call: .
j_call: TRBJ1-3
cdr3_length: 12
v_call: TRBV7-2

cdr3_nt: TGTGCCAGCAGTGAAGTCCCAGGGGACACCGGGGAGCTGTTTTTT
cdr3_aa: CASSEVPGDTGELFF
clone_size: .
d_call: .
j_call: TRBJ2-2
cdr3_length: 15
v_call: TRBV2

cdr3_nt: TGTGCCACCAGAGAGGGTAAAGATACGCAGTATTTT
cdr3_aa: CATREGKDTQYF
clone_size: many
d_call: .
j_call: TRBJ2-3
cdr3_length: 12
v_call: TRBV24-1

cdr3_nt: TGTGCCACCAGTGATTTTGGGCGCAATGAGCAGTTCTTC
cdr3_aa: CATSDFGRNEQFF
clone_size: .
d_call: .
j_call: TRBJ2-1
cdr3_length: 13
v_call: TRBV24-1

cdr3_nt: TGTGCCACCAGCAGAGAGGGGACAAGAGCCTACAATGAGCAGTTCTTC
cdr3_aa: CATSREGTRAYNEQFF
clone_size: .
d_call: .
j_call: TRBJ2-1
cdr3_length: 16
v_call: TRBV15

cdr3_nt: TGTGCCACCCTAGGGCAGGCCACCTACGAGCAGTACTTC
cdr3_aa: CATLGQATYEQYF
clone_size: many
d_call: .
j_call: TRBJ2-7
cdr3_length: 13
v_call: TRBV6-1

cdr3_nt: TGTGCCAGCAGCCCGACAGCTTTTAACACTGAAGCTTTCTTT
cdr3_aa: CASSPTAFNTEAFF
clone_size: few
d_call: .
j_call: TRBJ1-1
cdr3_length: 14
v_call: TRBV25-1

cdr3_nt: TGTGCCAGTGGGCCCTTGGGGACTGAAGCTTTCTTT
cdr3_aa: CASGPLGTEAFF
clone_size: .
d_call: .
j_call: TRBJ1-1
cdr3_length: 12
v_call: TRBV19

cdr3_nt: TGTGCCAGCAGTTCCCCTGGGGCCAACGTCCTGACTTTC
cdr3_aa: CASSSPGANVLTF
clone_size: few
d_call: .
j_call: TRBJ2-6
cdr3_length: 13
v_call: TRBV7-2

cdr3_nt: TGTGCCAGCAGCGCGGACGGTAACTATGGCTACACCTTC
cdr3_aa: CASSADGNYGYTF
clone_size: .
d_call: .
j_call: TRBJ1-2
cdr3_length: 13
v_call: TRBV7-3

cdr3_nt: TGTGCCACCAGCTCCAGACGACAGGTCTCTGGAAACACCATATATTTT
cdr3_aa: CATSSRRQVSGNTIYF
clone_size: few
d_call: .
j_call: TRBJ1-3
cdr3_length: 16
v_call: TRBV15

cdr3_nt: TGTGCCACCAGTGCGGCGGGAGTCTCTGGGGCCAACGTCCTGACTTTC
cdr3_aa: CATSAAGVSGANVLTF
clone_size: .
d_call: TRBD2
j_call: TRBJ2-6
cdr3_length: 16
v_call: TRBV24-1

cdr3_nt: TGTGCCAGCAGCTTGGAGTTTGGGACAGGGGGCCCCGAGCAGTACTTC
cdr3_aa: CASSLEFGTGGPEQYF
clone_size: .
d_call: TRBD1
j_call: TRBJ2-7
cdr3_length: 16
v_call: TRBV5-6

cdr3_nt: TGTGCCAGAAGTGGTGTGAAAACGACTAGCGGGAGGGATTGGCAAGAGATCCAGTACTTC
cdr3_aa: CARSGVKTTSGRDWQEIQYF
clone_size: .
d_call: TRBD2
j_call: TRBJ2-5
cdr3_length: 20
v_call: TRBV11-1

cdr3_nt: TGTGCCAGCAGCTTATCTGTCGAAAAACTGTTTTTT
cdr3_aa: CASSLSVEKLFF
clone_size: once
d_call: .
j_call: TRBJ1-4
cdr3_length: 12
v_call: TRBV7-9

cdr3_nt: TGTGCCAGCTCACCACCGACTAGCGGTGCGACAGATACGCAGTATTTT
cdr3_aa: CASSPPTSGATDTQYF
clone_size: few
d_call: TRBD2
j_call: TRBJ2-3
cdr3_length: 16
v_call: TRBV18

cdr3_nt: TGTGCCAGCAGGAGGGGTGAGCAGCCCCAGCATTTT
cdr3_aa: CASRRGEQPQHF
clone_size: .
d_call: .
j_call: TRBJ1-5
cdr3_length: 12
v_call: TRBV2

cdr3_nt: TGTGCCAGTAGTATAACACCAGCCTGGGGCACTGAAGCTTTCTTT
cdr3_aa: CASSITPAWGTEAFF
clone_size: many
d_call: .
j_call: TRBJ1-1
cdr3_length: 15
v_call: TRBV19

cdr3_nt: TGTGCCAGCACCCGACAGGGCCCCACAGAGACGCAGTATTTT
cdr3_aa: CASTRQGPTETQYF
clone_size: .
d_call: TRBD1
j_call: TRBJ2-3
cdr3_length: 14
v_call: TRBV13

cdr3_nt: TGCAGTGCTAGAAAAGAGCATCGGGGTTCGGCTAACTATGGCTACACCTTC
cdr3_aa: CSARKEHRGSANYGYTF
clone_size: .
d_call: .
j_call: TRBJ1-2
cdr3_length: 17
v_call: TRBV20-1

cdr3_nt: TGTGCCAGCAGCCTGCTCGACAGTGACTTCTACGAGCAGTACTTC
cdr3_aa: CASSLLDSDFYEQYF
clone_size: .
d_call: .
j_call: TRBJ2-7
cdr3_length: 15
v_call: TRBV3-1

cdr3_nt: TGTGCCAGCACCCCTCCCCGGGACACCGGGGAGCTGTTTTTT
cdr3_aa: CASTPPRDTGELFF
clone_size: .
d_call: .
j_call: TRBJ2-2
cdr3_length: 14
v_call: TRBV6-2/TRBV6-3

cdr3_nt: TGTGCCAGCAGCGTAGGGGGGTCCGGCTATGGCTACACCTTC
cdr3_aa: CASSVGGSGYGYTF
clone_size: many
d_call: .
j_call: TRBJ1-2
cdr3_length: 14
v_call: TRBV9

cdr3_nt: TGTGCCAGCAGTTTAGAGCTAGCGGTGTCCTACAATGAGCAGTTCTTC
cdr3_aa: CASSLELAVSYNEQFF
clone_size: many
d_call: TRBD2
j_call: TRBJ2-1
cdr3_length: 16
v_call: TRBV27